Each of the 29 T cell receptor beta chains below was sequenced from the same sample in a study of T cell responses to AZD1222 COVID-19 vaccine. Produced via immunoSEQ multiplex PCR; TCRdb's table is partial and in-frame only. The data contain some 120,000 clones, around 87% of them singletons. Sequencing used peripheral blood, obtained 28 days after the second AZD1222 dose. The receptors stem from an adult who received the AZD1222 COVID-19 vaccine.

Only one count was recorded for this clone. The CDR3 DNA sequence: TGTGCCAGCAGCCCCGACAGGAATGTCAAGACCCAGTACTTC. Its translation: CASSPDRNVKTQYF. The chain uses TRBV6-2 or TRBV6-3 and TRBJ2-5, with a weak D call TRBD1 (6 bases). The CDR3 is 14 residues long. The V and J ends lost 6 bases and 6 bases respectively, with 17 bases between them. The germline V gene has CDR1 MNHEY and CDR2 SVGEGT.

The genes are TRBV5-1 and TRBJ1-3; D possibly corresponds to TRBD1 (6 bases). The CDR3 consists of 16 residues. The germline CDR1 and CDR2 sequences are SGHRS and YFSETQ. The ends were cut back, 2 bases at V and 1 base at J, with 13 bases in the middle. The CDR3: CASSFDGQGSGNTIYF. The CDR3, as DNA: TGCGCCAGCAGCTTTGACGGGCAGGGGTCTGGAAACACCATATATTTT.

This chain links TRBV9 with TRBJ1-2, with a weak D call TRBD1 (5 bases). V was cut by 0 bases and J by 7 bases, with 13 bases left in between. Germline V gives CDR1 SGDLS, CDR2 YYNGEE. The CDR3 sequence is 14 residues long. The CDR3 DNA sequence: TGTGCCAGCAGCGTAGGGGGGGAAGGTGGTGGCTACACCTTC. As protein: CASSVGGEGGGYTF.

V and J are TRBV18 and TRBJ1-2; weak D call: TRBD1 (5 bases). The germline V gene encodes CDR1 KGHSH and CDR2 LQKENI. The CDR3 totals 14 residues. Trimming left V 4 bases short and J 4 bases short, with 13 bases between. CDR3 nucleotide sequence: TGTGCCAGCTCACGGGCCGGGGGTAGCTATGGCTACACCTTC. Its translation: CASSRAGGSYGYTF.

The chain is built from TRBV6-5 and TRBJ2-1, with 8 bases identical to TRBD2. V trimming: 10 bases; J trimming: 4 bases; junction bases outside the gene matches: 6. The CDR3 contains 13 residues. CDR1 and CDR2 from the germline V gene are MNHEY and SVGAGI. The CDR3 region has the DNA TGTGCCACCACTAGCGGATCTTACAATGAGCAGTTCTTC. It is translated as CATTSGSYNEQFF.

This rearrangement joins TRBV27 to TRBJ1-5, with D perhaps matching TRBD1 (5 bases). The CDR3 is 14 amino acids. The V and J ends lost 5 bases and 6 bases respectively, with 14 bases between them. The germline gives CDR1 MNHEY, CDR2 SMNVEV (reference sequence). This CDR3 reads CASSHQGRSQPQHF. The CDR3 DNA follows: TGTGCCAGCAGTCACCAGGGAAGGAGTCAGCCCCAGCATTTT.

The CDR3 spells CASSLGSGRRDDGYTF. The CDR3 region has the DNA TGTGCCAGCAGTTTAGGTTCAGGACGGAGGGACGATGGCTACACCTTC. This rearrangement joins TRBV28 to TRBJ1-2; D possibly corresponds to TRBD1 (5 bases). Germline V lookup: CDR1 MDHEN, CDR2 SYDVKM. V was pared by 2 bases and J by 6 bases, with 19 bases between. The CDR3 totals 16 residues.

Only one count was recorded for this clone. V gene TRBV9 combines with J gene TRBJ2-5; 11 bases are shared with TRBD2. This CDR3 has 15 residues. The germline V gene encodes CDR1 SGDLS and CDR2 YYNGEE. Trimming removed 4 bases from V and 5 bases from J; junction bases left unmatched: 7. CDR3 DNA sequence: TGTGCCAGCAGCCCCTCGGGACTAGCGGTCGAGACCCAGTACTTC. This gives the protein CASSPSGLAVETQYF. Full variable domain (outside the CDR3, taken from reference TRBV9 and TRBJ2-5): DSGVTQTPKHLITATGQRVTLRCSPRSGDLSVYWYQQSLDQGLQFLIQYYNGEERAKGNILERFSAQQFPDLHSELNLSSLELGDSALYFCASSPSGLAVETQYFGPGTRLLVL.

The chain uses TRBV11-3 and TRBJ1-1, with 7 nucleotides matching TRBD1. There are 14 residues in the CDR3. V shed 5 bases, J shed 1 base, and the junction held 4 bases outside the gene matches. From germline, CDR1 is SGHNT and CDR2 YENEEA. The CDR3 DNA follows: TGTGCCAGCAGCCCCGACAGGGCGAACACTGAAGCTTTCTTT. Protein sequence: CASSPDRANTEAFF.

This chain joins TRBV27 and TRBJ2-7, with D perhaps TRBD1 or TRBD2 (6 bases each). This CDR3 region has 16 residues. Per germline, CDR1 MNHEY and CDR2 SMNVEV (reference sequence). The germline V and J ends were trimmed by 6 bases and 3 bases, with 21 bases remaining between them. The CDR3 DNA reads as TGTGCCAGCAGCCCCATGGGGGGCCAATTCAACTACGAGCAGTACTTC. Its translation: CASSPMGGQFNYEQYF.

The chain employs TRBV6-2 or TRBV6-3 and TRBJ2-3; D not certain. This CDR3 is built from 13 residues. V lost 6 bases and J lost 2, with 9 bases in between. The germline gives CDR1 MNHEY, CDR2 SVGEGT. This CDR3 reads CASSSRVTDTQYF. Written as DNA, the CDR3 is TGTGCCAGCAGCAGCCGGGTCACAGATACGCAGTATTTT.

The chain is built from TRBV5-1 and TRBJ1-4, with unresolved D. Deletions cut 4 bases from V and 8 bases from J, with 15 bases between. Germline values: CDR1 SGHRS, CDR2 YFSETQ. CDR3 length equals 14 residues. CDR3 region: CASSPTFTEEKLFF. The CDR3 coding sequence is TGCGCCAGCAGCCCGACCTTCACGGAGGAAAAACTGTTTTTT.

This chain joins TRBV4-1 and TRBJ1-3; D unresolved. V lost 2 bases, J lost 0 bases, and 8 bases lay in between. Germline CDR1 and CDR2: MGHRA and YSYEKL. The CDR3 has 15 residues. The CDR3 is CASSQPLRSGNTIYF. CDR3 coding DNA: TGCGCCAGCAGCCAACCCCTCCGCTCTGGAAACACCATATATTTT.

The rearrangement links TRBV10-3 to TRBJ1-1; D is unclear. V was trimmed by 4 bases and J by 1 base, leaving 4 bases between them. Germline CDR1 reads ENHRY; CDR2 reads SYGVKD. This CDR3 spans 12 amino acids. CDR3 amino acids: CAISVSNTEAFF. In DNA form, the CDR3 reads TGTGCCATCAGTGTCTCGAACACTGAAGCTTTCTTT.

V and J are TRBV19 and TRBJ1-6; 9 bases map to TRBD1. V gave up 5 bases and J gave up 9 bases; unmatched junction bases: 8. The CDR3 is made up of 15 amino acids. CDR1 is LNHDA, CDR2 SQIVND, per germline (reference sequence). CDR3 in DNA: TGTGCCAGTAGTTTGGGGGGACAGGGTGCTTCACCCCTCCACTTT. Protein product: CASSLGGQGASPLHF.

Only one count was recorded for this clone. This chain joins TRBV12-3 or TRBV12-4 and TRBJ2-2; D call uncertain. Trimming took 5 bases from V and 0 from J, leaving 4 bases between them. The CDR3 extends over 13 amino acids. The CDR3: CASSVTNTGELFF. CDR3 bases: TGTGCCAGCAGTGTCACGAACACCGGGGAGCTGTTTTTT.

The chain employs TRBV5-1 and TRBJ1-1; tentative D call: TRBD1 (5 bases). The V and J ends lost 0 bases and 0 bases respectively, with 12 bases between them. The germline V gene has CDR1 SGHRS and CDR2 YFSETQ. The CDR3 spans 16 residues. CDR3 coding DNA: TGCGCCAGCAGCTTGGGGCACGACAGTATGAACACTGAAGCTTTCTTT. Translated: CASSLGHDSMNTEAFF.

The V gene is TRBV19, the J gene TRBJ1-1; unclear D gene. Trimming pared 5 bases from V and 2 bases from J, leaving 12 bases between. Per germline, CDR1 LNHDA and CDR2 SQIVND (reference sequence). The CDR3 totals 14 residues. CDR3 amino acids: CASSLPGFNTEAFF. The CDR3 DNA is TGTGCCAGTAGTCTCCCGGGGTTCAACACTGAAGCTTTCTTT.

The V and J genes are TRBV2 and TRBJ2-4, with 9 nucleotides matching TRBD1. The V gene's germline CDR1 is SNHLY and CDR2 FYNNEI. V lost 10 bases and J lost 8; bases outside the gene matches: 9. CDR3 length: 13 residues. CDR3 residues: CATVTGGNDIQYF. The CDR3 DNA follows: TGTGCCACCGTTACAGGGGGCAATGACATTCAGTACTTC.

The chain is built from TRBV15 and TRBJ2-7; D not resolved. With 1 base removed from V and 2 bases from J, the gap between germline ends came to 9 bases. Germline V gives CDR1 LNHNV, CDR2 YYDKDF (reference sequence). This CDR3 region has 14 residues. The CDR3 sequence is CATSRGKGPYEQYF. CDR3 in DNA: TGTGCCACCAGCAGAGGGAAAGGACCCTACGAGCAGTACTTC.

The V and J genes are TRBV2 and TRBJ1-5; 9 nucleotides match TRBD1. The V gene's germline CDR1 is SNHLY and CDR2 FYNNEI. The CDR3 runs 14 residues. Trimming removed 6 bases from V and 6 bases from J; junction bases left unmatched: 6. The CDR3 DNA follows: TGTGCCAGCAGGATGGGACAGGGCCTTCAGCCCCAGCATTTT. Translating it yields CASRMGQGLQPQHF.

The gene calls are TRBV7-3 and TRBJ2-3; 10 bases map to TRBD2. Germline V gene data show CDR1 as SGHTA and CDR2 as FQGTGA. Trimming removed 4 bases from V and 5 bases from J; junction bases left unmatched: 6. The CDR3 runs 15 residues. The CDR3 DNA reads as TGTGCCAGCAGCTCAGAGCGGGGGGGTAGAGATACGCAGTATTTT. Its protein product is CASSSERGGRDTQYF.

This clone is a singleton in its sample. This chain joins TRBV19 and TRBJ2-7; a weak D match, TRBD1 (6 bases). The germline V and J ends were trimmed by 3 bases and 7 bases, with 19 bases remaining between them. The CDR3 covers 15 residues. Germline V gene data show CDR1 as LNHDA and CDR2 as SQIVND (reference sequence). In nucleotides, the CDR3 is TGTGCCAGTAGTATCCGAGGGGGTACTACGGGGGAGCAGTACTTC. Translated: CASSIRGGTTGEQYF.

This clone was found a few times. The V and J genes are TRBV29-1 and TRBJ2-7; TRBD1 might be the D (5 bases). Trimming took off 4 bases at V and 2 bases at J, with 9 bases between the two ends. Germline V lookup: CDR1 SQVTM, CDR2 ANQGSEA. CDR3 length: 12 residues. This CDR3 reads CSVVAGTYEQYF. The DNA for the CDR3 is TGCAGCGTTGTGGCAGGGACCTACGAGCAGTACTTC.

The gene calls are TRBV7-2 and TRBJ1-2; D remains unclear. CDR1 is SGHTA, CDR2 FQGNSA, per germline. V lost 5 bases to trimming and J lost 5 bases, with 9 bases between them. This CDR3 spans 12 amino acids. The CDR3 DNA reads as TGTGCCAGCAGCGCCTCAAGGTATGGCTACACCTTC. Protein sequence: CASSASRYGYTF.

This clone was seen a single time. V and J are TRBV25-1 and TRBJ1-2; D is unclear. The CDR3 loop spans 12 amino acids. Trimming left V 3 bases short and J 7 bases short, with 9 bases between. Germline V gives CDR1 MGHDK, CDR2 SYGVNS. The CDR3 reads CASSDQALGYTF. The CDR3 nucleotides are TGTGCCAGCAGTGATCAAGCCCTTGGCTACACCTTC.

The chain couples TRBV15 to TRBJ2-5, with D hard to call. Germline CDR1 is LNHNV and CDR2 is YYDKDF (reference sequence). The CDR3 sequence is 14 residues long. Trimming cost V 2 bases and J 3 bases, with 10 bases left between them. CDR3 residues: CATSRPTDEETQYF. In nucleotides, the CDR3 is TGTGCCACCAGCAGACCAACGGATGAAGAGACCCAGTACTTC.

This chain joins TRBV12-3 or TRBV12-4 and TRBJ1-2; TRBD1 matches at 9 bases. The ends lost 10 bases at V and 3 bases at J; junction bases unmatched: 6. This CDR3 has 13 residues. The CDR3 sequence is CATGQGPDYGYTF. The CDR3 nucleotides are TGTGCCACCGGACAGGGGCCCGACTATGGCTACACCTTC.

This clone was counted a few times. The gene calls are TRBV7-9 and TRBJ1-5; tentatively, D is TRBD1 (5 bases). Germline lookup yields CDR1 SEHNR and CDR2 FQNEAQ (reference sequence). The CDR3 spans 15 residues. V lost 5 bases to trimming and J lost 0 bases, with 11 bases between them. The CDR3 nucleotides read TGTGCCAGCAGCCCAGCCGGGACTAGCAATCAGCCCCAGCATTTT. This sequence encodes CASSPAGTSNQPQHF.